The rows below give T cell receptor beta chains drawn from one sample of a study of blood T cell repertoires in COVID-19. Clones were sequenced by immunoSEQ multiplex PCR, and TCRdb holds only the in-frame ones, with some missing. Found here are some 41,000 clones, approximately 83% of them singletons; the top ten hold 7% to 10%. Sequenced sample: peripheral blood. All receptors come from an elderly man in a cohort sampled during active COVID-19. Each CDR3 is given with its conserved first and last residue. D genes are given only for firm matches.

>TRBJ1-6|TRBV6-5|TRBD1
CASLVQGVNSPLHF
TGTGCCAGCCTTGTACAGGGGGTGAATTCACCCCTCCACTTT
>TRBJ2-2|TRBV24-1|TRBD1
CATSDWTGGWTGELFF
TGTGCCACCAGTGATTGGACAGGGGGATGGACCGGGGAGCTGTTTTTT
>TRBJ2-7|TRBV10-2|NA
CASSEEVAVYEQYF
TGCGCCAGCAGTGAGGAGGTAGCGGTCTACGAGCAGTACTTC
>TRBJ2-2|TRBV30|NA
CAWSLRTTNTGELFF
TGTGCCTGGAGTTTACGGACAACTAACACCGGGGAGCTGTTTTTT
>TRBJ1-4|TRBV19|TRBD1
CASSTPGGGEKLFF
TGTGCCAGTAGTACCCCAGGGGGAGGTGAAAAACTGTTTTTT
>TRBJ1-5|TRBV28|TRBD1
CASSSRDRGVSQPQHF
TGTGCCAGCAGTTCCCGGGACAGGGGTGTAAGTCAGCCCCAGCATTTT
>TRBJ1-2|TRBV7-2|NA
CASSLVIPVPNYGYTF
TGTGCCAGCAGCTTAGTTATCCCAGTTCCTAACTATGGCTACACCTTC
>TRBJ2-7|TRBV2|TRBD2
CASSVTSGTLFDEQYF
TGTGCCAGCAGTGTAACTAGCGGGACCCTTTTTGACGAGCAGTACTTC
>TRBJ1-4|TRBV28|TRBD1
CASSGQGASTNEKLFF
TGTGCCAGCAGCGGACAGGGGGCCTCAACTAATGAAAAACTGTTTTTT
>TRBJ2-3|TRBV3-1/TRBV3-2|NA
CASSPSRVRVDTQYF
TGTGCCAGCAGCCCTAGCCGGGTCCGGGTAGATACGCAGTATTTT